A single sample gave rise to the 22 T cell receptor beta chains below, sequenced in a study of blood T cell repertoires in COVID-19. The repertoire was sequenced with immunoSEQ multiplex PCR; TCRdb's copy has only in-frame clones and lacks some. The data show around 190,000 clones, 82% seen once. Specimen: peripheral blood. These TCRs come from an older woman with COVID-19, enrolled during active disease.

The CDR3 sequence: CASSLTNTGSEQFF. Here the CDR3 DNA reads TGTGCCAGCAGCTTAACCAATACTGGGAGTGAGCAGTTCTTC. V and J are TRBV7-3 and TRBJ2-1; D might be TRBD2 (5 bases). V was shortened by 0 bases and J by 9 bases, with 12 bases between the two germline ends. The CDR3 totals 14 residues. The V gene's germline CDR1 is SGHTA and CDR2 FQGTGA.

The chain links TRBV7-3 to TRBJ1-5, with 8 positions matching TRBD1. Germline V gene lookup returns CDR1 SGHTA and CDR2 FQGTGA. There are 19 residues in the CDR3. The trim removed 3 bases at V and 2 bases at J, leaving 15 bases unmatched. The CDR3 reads CASSFPKRNTGQGNQPQHF. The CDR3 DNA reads TGTGCCAGCAGCTTCCCAAAACGAAATACGGGACAGGGCAATCAGCCCCAGCATTTT.

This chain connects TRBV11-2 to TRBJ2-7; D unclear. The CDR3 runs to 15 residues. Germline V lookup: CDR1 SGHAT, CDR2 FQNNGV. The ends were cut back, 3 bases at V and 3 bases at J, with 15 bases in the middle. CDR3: CASSLLSPLYYEQYF. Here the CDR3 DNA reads TGTGCCAGCAGCTTGTTAAGCCCCCTGTACTACGAGCAGTACTTC.

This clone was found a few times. This CDR3 is CASSKRGTGEIMNTEAFF. The CDR3 bases are TGTGCCAGCAGCAAAAGGGGGACAGGGGAAATAATGAACACTGAAGCTTTCTTT. The chain links TRBV21-1 to TRBJ1-1; the table's TRBD1 call for D was not verified on the DNA. TRBV21-1 counts as a pseudogene. The CDR3 totals 18 residues.

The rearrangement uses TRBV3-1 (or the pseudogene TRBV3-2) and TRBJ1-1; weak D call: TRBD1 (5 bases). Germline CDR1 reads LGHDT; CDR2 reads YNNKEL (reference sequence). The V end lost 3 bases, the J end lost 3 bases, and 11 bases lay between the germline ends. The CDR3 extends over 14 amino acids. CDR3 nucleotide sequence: TGTGCCAGCAGCCAGCGGGGGTACGACACTGAAGCTTTCTTT. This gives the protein CASSQRGYDTEAFF.

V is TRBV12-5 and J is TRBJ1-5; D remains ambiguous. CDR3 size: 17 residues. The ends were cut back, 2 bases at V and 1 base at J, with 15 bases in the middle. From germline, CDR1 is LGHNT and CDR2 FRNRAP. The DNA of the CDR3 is TGTGCTAGTGGTTTGCCGACTGAGGGAGGGAGCAATCAGCCCCAGCATTTT. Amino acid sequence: CASGLPTEGGSNQPQHF.

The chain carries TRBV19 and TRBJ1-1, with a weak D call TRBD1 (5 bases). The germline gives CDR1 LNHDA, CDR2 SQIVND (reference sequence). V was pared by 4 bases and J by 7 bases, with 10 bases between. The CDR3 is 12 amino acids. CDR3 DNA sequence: TGTGCCAGTAGTACCCGACAGATTGAAGCTTTCTTT. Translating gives CASSTRQIEAFF. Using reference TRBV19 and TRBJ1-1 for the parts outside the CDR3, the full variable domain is DGGITQSPKYLFRKEGQNVTLSCEQNLNHDAMYWYRQDPGQGLRLIYYSQIVNDFQKGDIAEGYSVSREKKESFPLTVTSAQKNPTAFYLCASSTRQIEAFFGQGTRLTVV.

The CDR3 here is CASSQEGGRHEQYF. The CDR3 DNA follows: TGTGCCAGCAGCCAAGAGGGAGGGAGGCACGAGCAGTACTTC. The V gene is TRBV4-2, the J gene TRBJ2-7, with 7 bases lining up with TRBD2. Germline V lookup: CDR1 LGHNA, CDR2 YNFKEQ. The CDR3 totals 14 residues. V lost 0 bases to trimming and J lost 5 bases; unmatched junction nucleotides: 4.

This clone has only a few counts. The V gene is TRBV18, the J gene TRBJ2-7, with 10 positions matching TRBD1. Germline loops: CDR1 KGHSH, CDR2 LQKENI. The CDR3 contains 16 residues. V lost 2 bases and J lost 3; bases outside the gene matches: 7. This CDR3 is CASSPFGTGDVYEQYF. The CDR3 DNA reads TGTGCCAGCTCACCATTCGGGACAGGGGATGTCTACGAGCAGTACTTC.

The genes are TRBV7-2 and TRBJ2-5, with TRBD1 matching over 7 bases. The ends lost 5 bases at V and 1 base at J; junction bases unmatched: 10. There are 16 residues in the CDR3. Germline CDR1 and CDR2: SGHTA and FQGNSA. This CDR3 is CASSPGPPGGQETQYF. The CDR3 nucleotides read TGTGCCAGCAGCCCAGGGCCCCCAGGGGGCCAAGAGACCCAGTACTTC.

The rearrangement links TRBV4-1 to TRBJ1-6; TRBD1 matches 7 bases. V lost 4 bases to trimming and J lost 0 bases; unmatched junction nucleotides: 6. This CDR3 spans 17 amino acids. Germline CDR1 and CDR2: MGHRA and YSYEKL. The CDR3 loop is CASSRTGVSSYNSPLHF. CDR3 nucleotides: TGCGCCAGCAGCCGTACAGGGGTGAGCTCCTATAATTCACCCCTCCACTTT.

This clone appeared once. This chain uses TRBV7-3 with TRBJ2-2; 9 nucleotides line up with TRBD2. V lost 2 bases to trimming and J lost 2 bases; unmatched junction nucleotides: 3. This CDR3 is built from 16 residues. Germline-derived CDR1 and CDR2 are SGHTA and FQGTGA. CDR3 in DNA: TGTGCCAGCAGCTTAGGAGCGGGAGGTAACACCGGGGAGCTGTTTTTT. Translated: CASSLGAGGNTGELFF.

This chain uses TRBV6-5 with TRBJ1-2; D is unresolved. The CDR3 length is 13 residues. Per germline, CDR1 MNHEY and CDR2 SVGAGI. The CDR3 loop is CGLWRLANYGYTF. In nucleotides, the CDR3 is TGTGGACTTTGGAGGTTAGCTAACTATGGCTACACCTTC.

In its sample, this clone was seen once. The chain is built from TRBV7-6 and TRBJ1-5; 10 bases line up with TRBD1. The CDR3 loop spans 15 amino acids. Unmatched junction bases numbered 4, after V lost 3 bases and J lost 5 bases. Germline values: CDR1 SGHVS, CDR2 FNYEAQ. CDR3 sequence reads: CASSFGTGEDQPQHF. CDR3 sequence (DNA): TGTGCCAGCAGCTTCGGGACAGGGGAAGATCAGCCCCAGCATTTT.

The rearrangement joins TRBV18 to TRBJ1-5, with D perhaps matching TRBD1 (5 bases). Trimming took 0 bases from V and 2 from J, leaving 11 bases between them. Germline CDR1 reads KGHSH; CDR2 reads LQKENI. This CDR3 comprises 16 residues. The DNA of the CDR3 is TGTGCCAGCTCACCACCCGGGGGAATCGGCAATCAGCCCCAGCATTTT. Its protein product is CASSPPGGIGNQPQHF.

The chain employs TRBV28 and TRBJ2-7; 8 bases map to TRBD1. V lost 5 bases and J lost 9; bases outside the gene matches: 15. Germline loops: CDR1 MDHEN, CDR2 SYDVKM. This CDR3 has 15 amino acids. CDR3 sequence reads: CASSKNRGTEDRQYF. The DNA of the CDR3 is TGTGCCAGCAGTAAGAACAGGGGGACGGAGGACAGGCAGTACTTC.

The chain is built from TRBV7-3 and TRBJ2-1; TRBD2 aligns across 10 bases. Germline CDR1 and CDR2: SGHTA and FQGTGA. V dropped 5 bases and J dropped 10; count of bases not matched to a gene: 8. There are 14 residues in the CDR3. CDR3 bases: TGTGCCAGCAGCCCAGCGGGAGGGCCAGGAGAGCAGTTCTTC. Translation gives CASSPAGGPGEQFF.

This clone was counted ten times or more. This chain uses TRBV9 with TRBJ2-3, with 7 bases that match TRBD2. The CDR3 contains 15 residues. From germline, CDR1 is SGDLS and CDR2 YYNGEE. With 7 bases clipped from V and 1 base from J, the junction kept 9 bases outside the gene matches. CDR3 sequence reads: CASSYGGSGTDTQYF. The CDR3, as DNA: TGTGCCAGCTCGTATGGCGGGAGTGGCACAGATACGCAGTATTTT.

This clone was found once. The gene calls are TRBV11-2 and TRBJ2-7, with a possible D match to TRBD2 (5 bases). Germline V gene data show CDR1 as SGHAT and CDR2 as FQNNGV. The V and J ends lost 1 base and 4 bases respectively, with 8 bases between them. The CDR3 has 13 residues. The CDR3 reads CASSLVVAYEQYV. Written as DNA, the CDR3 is TGTGCCAGCAGCTTAGTAGTAGCGTACGAGCAGTACGTC.

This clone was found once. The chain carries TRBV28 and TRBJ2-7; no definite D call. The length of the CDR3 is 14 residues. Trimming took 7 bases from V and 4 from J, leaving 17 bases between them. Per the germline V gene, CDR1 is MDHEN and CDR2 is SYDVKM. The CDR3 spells CASNPTPGRYEQYF. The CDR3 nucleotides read TGTGCCAGCAACCCCACCCCCGGCAGGTACGAGCAGTACTTC.

The CDR3 sequence: CTSRPNLGLPPDASGNTIYF. Written as DNA, the CDR3 is TGCACCAGCAGACCGAACCTGGGACTGCCACCCGACGCTAGTGGAAACACCATATATTTT. The chain carries TRBV1 and TRBJ1-3. TRBV1 is given as a pseudogene. The CDR3 is 20 amino acids.

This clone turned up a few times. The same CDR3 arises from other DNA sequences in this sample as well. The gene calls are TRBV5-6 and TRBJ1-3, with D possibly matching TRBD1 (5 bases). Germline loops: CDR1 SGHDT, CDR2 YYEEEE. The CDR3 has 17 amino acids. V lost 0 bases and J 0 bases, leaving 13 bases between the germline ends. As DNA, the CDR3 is TGTGCCAGCAGCTTGGCCCCTACAGGACACTCTGGAAACACCATATATTTT. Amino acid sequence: CASSLAPTGHSGNTIYF.